The 16 T cell receptor beta chains listed next were all sequenced from one sample in a study of blood T cells in healthy people across ages. Together with a sample-barcoded 5' primer, a J-beta primer mix was included in a second PCR lasting about 6 to 11 cycles. TCRdb ran MiXCR on the 5' RACE reads and lists one entry per CDR3 protein. The profile shows 650,000 or so distinct CDR3 sequences, roughly half of them singletons. The sample comprised blood. The receptors were gathered from a woman older than 75 in good health.

In the case of this clonotype: A clone one base away is much larger, so this may be a read error. The rearrangement uses TRBV5-1 and TRBJ2-5; the D is unclear. The V end was cut by 1 base, the J end by 11 bases, with 18 bases between. The CDR3 has 14 amino acids. Germline V lookup: CDR1 SGHRS, CDR2 YFSETQ. CDR3 nucleotide sequence: TGCGCCAGCAGCTTGTCCAGGATTGGGAATGAGCAGTACTTC. Protein product: CASSLSRIGNEQYF.

This clonotype showed up just once. The J gene is TRBJ2-5, the V gene TRBV12-5; D could derive from TRBD1 or TRBD2 (5 bases each). The CDR3 length is 15 residues. V lost 1 base and J lost 4, with 13 bases in between. CDR1 and CDR2 from the germline V gene are LGHNT and FRNRAP. The CDR3 DNA follows: TGTGCTAGTGGTTTGGCCGCCGGGACCTCAGAGACCCAGTACTTC. It translates to CASGLAAGTSETQYF.

This clonotype was recorded a few times. The rearrangement links TRBV28 to TRBJ2-1; 9 bases fit TRBD1. CDR1 and CDR2 (germline): MDHEN, SYDVKM. This CDR3 is 15 amino acids long. Trimming at V came to 5 bases and at J to 7 bases, leaving 9 bases not matched to a gene. CDR3 amino acids: CASSPGTGRRNEQFF. CDR3 nucleotides: TGTGCCAGCAGTCCCGGGACAGGGAGAAGGAATGAGCAGTTCTTC.

The genes are TRBV29-1 and TRBJ2-5; D may be TRBD1 or TRBD2 (6 bases each). Germline lookup yields CDR1 SQVTM and CDR2 ANQGSEA. V lost 1 base, J lost 9 bases, and 15 bases lay in between. The CDR3 has 13 amino acids. CDR3: CSVEGDARGAQYF. CDR3 sequence (DNA): TGCAGCGTTGAAGGGGACGCGAGGGGGGCCCAGTACTTC.

This clonotype was found many times. The gene calls are TRBV7-9 and TRBJ2-7, with 8 bases lining up with TRBD2. Losses at the gene ends were 6 bases for V and 2 bases for J; bases not matched to a gene: 12. The CDR3 spans 16 residues. Germline values: CDR1 SEHNR, CDR2 FQNEAQ (reference sequence). CDR3 amino acids: CASRTITSGSTYEQYF. CDR3 DNA: TGTGCCAGCAGAACAATCACTAGCGGATCTACCTACGAGCAGTACTTC. The variable domain in full, completed from reference TRBV7-9 and TRBJ2-7, reads DTGVSQNPRHKITKRGQNVTFRCDPISEHNRLYWYRQTLGQGPEFLTYFQNEAQLEKSRLLSDRFSAERPKGSFSTLEIQRTEQGDSAMYLCASRTITSGSTYEQYFGPGTRLTVT.

J is TRBJ2-5 and V is TRBV24-1, with D maybe TRBD1 (5 bases). Trimming took 2 bases from V and 1 from J, leaving 7 bases between them. The germline V gene encodes CDR1 KGHDR and CDR2 SFDVKD. There are 14 residues in the CDR3. The CDR3 protein is CATSDSRAQETQYF. CDR3 bases: TGTGCCACCAGTGATTCCAGGGCCCAAGAGACCCAGTACTTC.

This clonotype was seen repeatedly, ten times or more. The rearrangement links TRBV28 to TRBJ2-3; the D is unclear. This CDR3 has 15 residues. CDR1 MDHEN and CDR2 SYDVKM come from the germline V gene. V gave up 5 bases and J gave up 1 base, with 13 bases separating them. This CDR3 reads CASSPSSWGTDTQYF. The CDR3 nucleotides read TGTGCCAGCAGTCCCTCGAGTTGGGGCACAGATACGCAGTATTTT.

The chain links TRBV10-3 to TRBJ1-5; unclear D gene. Between the trimmed V and J ends, which lost 0 bases and 2 bases, there was a span of 8 bases. This CDR3 region has 15 residues. CDR1 ENHRY and CDR2 SYGVKD come from the germline V gene. CDR3 sequence reads: CAISESDLGNQPQHF. In nucleotides, the CDR3 is TGTGCCATCAGTGAGTCGGACCTGGGCAATCAGCCCCAGCATTTT.

V gene TRBV7-2 combines with J gene TRBJ2-1; TRBD2 agrees at 14 bases. The CDR3 consists of 16 residues. Looked up from germline, CDR1 is SGHTA and CDR2 is FQGNSA. V shed 3 bases and J 9 bases; nucleotides not matched to a gene: 7. The CDR3, as DNA: TGTGCCAGCAGCTTCGGGACTAGCGGGGGTGATCCTGAGCAGTTCTTC. Amino acids: CASSFGTSGGDPEQFF.

The CDR3 loop reads CASSFRATSGANVLTF. The CDR3 coding sequence is TGTGCCAGCAGTTTCCGGGCTACCTCTGGGGCCAACGTCCTGACTTTC. V and J are TRBV12-3 or TRBV12-4 and TRBJ2-6; D unclear. This CDR3 is 16 amino acids long. With 3 bases removed from V and 0 bases from J, the gap between germline ends came to 9 bases.

The CDR3 spells CASSLPNRGITTGELFF. CDR3 coding DNA: TGTGCCAGCAGTTTACCAAACAGGGGGATAACGACCGGGGAGCTGTTTTTT. The chain combines TRBV12-3 or TRBV12-4 with TRBJ2-2; TRBD1 matches at 8 bases. CDR3 size: 17 residues. V lost 2 bases, J lost 5 bases, and 10 bases stayed unmatched.

To note about this clonotype: A single base separates this from a much larger clone, so it may be a read error. V gene TRBV7-3 combines with J gene TRBJ2-7; perhaps TRBD2 as D (5 bases). The CDR3 has 13 amino acids. The V end was cut by 5 bases, the J end by 7 bases, with 15 bases between. CDR1 and CDR2 (germline): SGHTA, FQGTGA. CDR3 amino acids: CASSLPTRNEQYF. CDR3 DNA: TGTGCCAGCAGCCTACCTACTAGGAATGAGCAGTACTTC. The full variable domain, in which reference TRBV7-3 and TRBJ2-7 provide the parts outside the CDR3, is GAGVSQTPSNKVTEKGKYVELRCDPISGHTALYWYRQSLGQGPEFLIYFQGTGAADDSGLPNDRFFAVRPEGSVSTLKIQRTERGDSAVYLCASSLPTRNEQYFGPGTRLTVT.

The rearrangement links TRBV11-2 to TRBJ1-4, with D unclear. Germline CDR1 reads SGHAT; CDR2 reads FQNNGV. The CDR3 extends over 14 amino acids. The ends were cut back, 7 bases at V and 0 bases at J, with 9 bases in the middle. The chain's CDR3 is CASTPGSTNEKLFF. The CDR3 DNA reads as TGTGCCAGCACCCCCGGGTCAACTAATGAAAAACTGTTTTTT.

Concerning this clonotype itself: This clone may be a read error of a much larger clone one base away. V gene TRBV9 combines with J gene TRBJ2-1; the D is unclear. CDR1 SGDLS and CDR2 YYNGEE come from the germline V gene. The CDR3 has 12 amino acids. As DNA, the CDR3 is TGTGCCAGCAGCGAGGCTTTAAATGGGCAGTTCTTC. The encoded protein is CASSEALNGQFF.

The CDR3 nucleotides are TGTGCCAGCAGCTTAAGTCCGGGGACAGCTAATCAGCCCCAGCATTTT. It is translated as CASSLSPGTANQPQHF. J is TRBJ1-5 and V is TRBV7-6, with TRBD1 identical over 7 bases. The CDR3 consists of 16 residues. V shed 2 bases and J 4 bases; nucleotides not matched to a gene: 8. The germline gives CDR1 SGHVS, CDR2 FNYEAQ.

The V call is TRBV5-1, the J call TRBJ2-5, with D uncertain. The CDR3 is 11 amino acids. Trimming removed 0 bases from V and 13 bases from J, with 10 bases in between. CDR1 is SGHRS and CDR2 is YFSETQ in the germline V gene. The CDR3 DNA follows: TGCGCCAGCAGCTTGGACGGAGACCTGTACTTC. It yields the protein CASSLDGDLYF.